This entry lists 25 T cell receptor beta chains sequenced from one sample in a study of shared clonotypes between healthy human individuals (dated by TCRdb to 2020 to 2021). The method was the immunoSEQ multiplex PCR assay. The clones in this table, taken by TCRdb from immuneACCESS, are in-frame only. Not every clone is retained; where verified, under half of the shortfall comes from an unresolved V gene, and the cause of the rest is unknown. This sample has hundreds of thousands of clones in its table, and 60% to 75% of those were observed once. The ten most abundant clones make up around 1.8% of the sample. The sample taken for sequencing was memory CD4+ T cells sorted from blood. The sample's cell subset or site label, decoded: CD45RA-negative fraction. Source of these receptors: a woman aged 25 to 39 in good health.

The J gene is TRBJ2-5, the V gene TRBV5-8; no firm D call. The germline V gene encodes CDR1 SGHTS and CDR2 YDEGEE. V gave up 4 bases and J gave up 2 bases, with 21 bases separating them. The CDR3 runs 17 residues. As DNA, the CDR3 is TGTGCCAGCAGCCAACCTAGGATTGTAACGATTCAAGAGACCCAGTACTTC. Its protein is CASSQPRIVTIQETQYF.

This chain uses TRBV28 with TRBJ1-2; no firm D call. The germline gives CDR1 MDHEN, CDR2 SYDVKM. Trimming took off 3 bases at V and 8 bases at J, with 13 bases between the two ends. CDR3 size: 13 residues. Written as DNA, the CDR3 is TGTGCCAGCAGTTTTTCGGGCTTTGGAGGCTACACCTTC. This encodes CASSFSGFGGYTF.

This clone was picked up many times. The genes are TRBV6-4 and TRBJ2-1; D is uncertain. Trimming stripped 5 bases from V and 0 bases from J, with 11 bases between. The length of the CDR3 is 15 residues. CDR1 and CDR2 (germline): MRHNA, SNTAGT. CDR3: CASSRDASSYNEQFF. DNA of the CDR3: TGTGCCAGCAGTCGAGACGCGAGCTCCTACAATGAGCAGTTCTTC.

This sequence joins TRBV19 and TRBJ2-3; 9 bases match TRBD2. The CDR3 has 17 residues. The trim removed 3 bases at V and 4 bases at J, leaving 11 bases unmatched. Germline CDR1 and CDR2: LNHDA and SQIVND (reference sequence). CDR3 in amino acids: CASSMLEASGTSDTQYF. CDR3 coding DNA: TGTGCCAGTAGTATGCTTGAGGCTAGCGGGACGTCAGATACGCAGTATTTT.

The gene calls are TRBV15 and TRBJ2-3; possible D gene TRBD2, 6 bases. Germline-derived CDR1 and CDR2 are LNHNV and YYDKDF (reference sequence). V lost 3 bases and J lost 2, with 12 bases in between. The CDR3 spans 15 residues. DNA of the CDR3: TGTGCCACCAGCAGTGTCGGGACTCACACAGATACGCAGTATTTT. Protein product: CATSSVGTHTDTQYF.

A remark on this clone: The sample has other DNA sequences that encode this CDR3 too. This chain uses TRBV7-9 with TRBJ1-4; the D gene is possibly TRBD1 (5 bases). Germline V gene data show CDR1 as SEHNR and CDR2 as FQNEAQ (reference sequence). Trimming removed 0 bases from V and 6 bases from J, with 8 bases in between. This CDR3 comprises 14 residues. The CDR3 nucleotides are TGTGCCAGCAGCTTAGCGGGGGTGTATGAAAAACTGTTTTTT. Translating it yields CASSLAGVYEKLFF.

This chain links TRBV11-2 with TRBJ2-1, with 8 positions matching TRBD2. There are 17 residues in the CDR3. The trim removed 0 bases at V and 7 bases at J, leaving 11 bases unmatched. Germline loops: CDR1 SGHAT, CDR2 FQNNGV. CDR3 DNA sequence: TGTGCCAGCAGCTTAGATTGGCGGGAGGCCGGTGGTAATGAGCAGTTCTTC. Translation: CASSLDWREAGGNEQFF.

DNA of the CDR3: TGTGCCAGCAGCCCGGGACGGACACGAGGTTCGAATGAAAAACTGTTTTTT. Translating gives CASSPGRTRGSNEKLFF. The rearrangement uses TRBV7-2 and TRBJ1-4; a possible D gene is TRBD1 (5 bases). CDR3 length equals 17 residues. Germline V lookup: CDR1 SGHTA, CDR2 FQGNSA. V was cut by 5 bases and J by 5 bases, with 21 bases left in between.

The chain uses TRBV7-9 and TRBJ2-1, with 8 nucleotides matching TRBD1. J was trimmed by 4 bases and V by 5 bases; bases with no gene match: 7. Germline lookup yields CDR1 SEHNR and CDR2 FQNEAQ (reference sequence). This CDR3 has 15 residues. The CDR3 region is CASSETGTGYNEQFF. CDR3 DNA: TGTGCCAGCAGCGAAACCGGGACAGGATACAATGAGCAGTTCTTC.

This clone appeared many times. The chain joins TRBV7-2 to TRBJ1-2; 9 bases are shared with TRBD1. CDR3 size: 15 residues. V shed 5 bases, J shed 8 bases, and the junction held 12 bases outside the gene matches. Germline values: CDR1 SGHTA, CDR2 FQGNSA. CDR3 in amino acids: CASSAADRGPPGYTF. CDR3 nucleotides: TGTGCCAGCAGCGCCGCGGACAGGGGACCTCCGGGCTACACCTTC.

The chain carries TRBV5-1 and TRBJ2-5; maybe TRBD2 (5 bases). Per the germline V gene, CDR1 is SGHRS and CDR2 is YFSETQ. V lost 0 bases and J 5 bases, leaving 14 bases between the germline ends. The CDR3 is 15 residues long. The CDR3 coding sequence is TGCGCCAGCAGCTTGGCCCCGGGAACGGATGAGACCCAGTACTTC. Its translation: CASSLAPGTDETQYF.

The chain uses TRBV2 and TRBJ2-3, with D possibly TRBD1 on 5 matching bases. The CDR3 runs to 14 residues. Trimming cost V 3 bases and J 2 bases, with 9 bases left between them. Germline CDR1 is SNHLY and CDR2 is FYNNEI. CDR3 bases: TGTGCCAGCAGTGAGCAGGGCGACACAGATACGCAGTATTTT. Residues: CASSEQGDTDTQYF.

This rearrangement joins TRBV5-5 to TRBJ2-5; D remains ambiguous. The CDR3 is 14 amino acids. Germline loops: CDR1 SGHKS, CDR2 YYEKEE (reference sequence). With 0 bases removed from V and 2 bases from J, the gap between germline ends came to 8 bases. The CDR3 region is CASSLAVVQETQYF. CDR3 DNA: TGTGCCAGCAGCTTGGCTGTAGTACAAGAGACCCAGTACTTC.

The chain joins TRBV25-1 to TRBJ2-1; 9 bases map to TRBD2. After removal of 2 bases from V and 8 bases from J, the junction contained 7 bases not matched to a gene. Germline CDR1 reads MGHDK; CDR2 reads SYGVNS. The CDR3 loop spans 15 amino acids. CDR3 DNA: TGTGCCAGCAGTGAAGACTTTAGCGGGAGAGATGAGCAGTTCTTC. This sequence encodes CASSEDFSGRDEQFF.

CDR3 loop: CASSLVPDGEQYF. For the CDR3, the DNA is TGTGCCAGCAGTTTAGTCCCCGATGGAGAGCAGTACTTC. This rearrangement joins TRBV27 to TRBJ2-7; D is unresolved. There are 13 residues in the CDR3. Germline V CDR1 and CDR2: MNHEY, SMNVEV (reference sequence). Trimming cost V 2 bases and J 7 bases, with 12 bases left between them.

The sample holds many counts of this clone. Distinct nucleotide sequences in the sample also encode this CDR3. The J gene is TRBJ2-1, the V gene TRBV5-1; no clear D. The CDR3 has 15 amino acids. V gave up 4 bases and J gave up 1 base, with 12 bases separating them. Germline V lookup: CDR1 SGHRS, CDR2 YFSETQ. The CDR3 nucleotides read TGCGCCAGCAGCCCCGACTCCGTTTCCTACAATGAGCAGTTCTTC. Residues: CASSPDSVSYNEQFF.

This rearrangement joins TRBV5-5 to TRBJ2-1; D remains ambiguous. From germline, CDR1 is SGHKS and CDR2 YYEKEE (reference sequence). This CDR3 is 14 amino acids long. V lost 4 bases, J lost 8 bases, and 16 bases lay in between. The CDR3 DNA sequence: TGTGCCAGCAGCGTCGGGTTACTCGTCGATGAGCAGTTCTTC. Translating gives CASSVGLLVDEQFF.

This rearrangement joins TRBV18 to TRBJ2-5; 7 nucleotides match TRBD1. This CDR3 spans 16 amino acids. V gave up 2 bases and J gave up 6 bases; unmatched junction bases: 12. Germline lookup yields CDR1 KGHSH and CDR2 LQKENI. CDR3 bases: TGTGCCAGCTCACCATCCCAGGGGACAGCTAGGAAGACCCAGTACTTC. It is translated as CASSPSQGTARKTQYF.

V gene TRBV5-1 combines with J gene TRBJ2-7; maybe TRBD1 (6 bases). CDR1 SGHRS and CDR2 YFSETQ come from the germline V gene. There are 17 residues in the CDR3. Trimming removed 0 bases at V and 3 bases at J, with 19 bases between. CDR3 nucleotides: TGCGCCAGCAGCTTGGCCGGAGCCACAGGGCAGAACTACGAGCAGTACTTC. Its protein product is CASSLAGATGQNYEQYF.

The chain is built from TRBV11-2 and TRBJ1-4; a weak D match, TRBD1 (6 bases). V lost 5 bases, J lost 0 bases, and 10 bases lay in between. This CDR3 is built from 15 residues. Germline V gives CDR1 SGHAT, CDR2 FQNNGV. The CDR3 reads CASSPQGTTNEKLFF. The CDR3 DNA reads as TGTGCCAGCAGCCCTCAGGGGACAACTAATGAAAAACTGTTTTTT.

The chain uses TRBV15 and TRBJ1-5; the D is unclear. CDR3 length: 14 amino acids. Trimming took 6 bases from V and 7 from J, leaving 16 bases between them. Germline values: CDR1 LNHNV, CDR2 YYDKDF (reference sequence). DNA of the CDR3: TGTGCCACCAGGGCCGGGGATCTTGGACAGCCCCAGCATTTT. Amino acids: CATRAGDLGQPQHF.

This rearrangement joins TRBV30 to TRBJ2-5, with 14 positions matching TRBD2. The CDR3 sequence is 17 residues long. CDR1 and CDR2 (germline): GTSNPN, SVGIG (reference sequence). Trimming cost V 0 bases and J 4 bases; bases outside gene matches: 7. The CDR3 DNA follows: TGTGCCTGGAGTGTGGGACTAGCGGGAGAAAGGGGAGAGACCCAGTACTTC. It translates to CAWSVGLAGERGETQYF.

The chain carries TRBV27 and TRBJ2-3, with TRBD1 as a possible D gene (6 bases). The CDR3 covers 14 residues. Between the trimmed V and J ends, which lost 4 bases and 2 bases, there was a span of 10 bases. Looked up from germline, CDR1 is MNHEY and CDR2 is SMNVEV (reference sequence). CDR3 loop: CASSSTGFTDTQYF. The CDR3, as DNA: TGTGCCAGCAGTTCGACAGGTTTCACAGATACGCAGTATTTT.

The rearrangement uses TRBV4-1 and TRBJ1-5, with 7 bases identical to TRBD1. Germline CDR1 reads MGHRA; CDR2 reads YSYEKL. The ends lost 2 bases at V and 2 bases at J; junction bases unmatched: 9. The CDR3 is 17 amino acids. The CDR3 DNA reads TGCGCCAGCAGCCAATCCTACAGGGGTGCGGGCAATCAGCCCCAGCATTTT. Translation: CASSQSYRGAGNQPQHF.

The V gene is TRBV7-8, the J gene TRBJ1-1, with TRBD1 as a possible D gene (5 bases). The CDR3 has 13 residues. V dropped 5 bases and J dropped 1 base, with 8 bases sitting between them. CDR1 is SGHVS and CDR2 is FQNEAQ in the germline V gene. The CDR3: CASSHDRNTEAFF. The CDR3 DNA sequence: TGTGCCAGCAGCCACGACAGGAACACTGAAGCTTTCTTT.